This record concerns one T cell receptor (beta chain) sequence. Its antigen remains unidentified. The data are from a study of cytomegalovirus exposure and HLA in healthy donors. Sequencing was performed with immunoSEQ multiplex PCR; in TCRdb, only in-frame clones are kept and a portion is missing. The top ten clones hold 2% to 2.5% of a sample with 150,000 to 200,000 clones, 70% to 90% of them seen once. Study outcomes and limitations: Most TCRs appeared rarely, but some public TCRs recurred in many donors. With high specificity and sensitivity, the classifier reportedly diagnosed cytomegalovirus status.

The V gene's germline CDR1 is SNHLY and CDR2 FYNNEI. The CDR3 runs 14 residues. V dropped 7 bases and J dropped 0 bases, with 9 bases sitting between them. Sequenced input: PBMCs. This sequence joins TRBV2 and TRBJ2-2; D is ambiguous. The sequence was collected from a man aged 25 to 40 in good health and CMV-seropositive. The DNA of the CDR3 is TGTGCCAGCACGGAACAGCCGAACACCGGGGAGCTGTTTTTT. Encoded protein: CASTEQPNTGELFF.